A selection of T cell receptor beta chains follows, all from one sample in a study of cytomegalovirus exposure and HLA in healthy donors. The table came from immunoSEQ multiplex PCR; TCRdb's copy has only in-frame clones and leaves some out. The sample lists 200,000 to 250,000 clones, 77% occurring once. The specimen was PBMCs. These TCRs come from a woman aged 55-70 years in good health and CMV-seropositive. Both conserved end residues are trimmed from each CDR3. Fields, in order: V gene, CDR3 length, D gene, CDR3 protein. The D gene is left open where the match is weak.

TRBV19 13 - ASRHTGIGNYGYT
TRBV5-1 12 - ASSLAAGHNEQF
TRBV4-3 15 TRBD1 ASSQDYETGPNSPLH
TRBV5-6 17 TRBD2 ASSLEAGGLFTSTDTQY
TRBV18 12 - ASSLREENTEAF
TRBV12-5 13 TRBD2 ASGLAGRVYNEQF
TRBV27 13 - ASSSLSDYNSPLH
TRBV5-1 13 TRBD2 ASSTSGRANYEQY
TRBV7-3 12 - ASSPDPGAYGYT
TRBV29-1 11 TRBD1 SVAGTENNEQF
TRBV4-1 14 TRBD2 ASSQGGGGPLGEQY
TRBV2 12 TRBD1 ASRETGSTDTQY
TRBV6-5 13 - ASSFGLTGDYGYT
TRBV5-1 12 TRBD1 ASRTGTGYEKLF
TRBV5-4 14 TRBD2 ASSLGLAGDFNEQF
TRBV18 12 - ASSPPSNTGELF
TRBV7-9 13 - ASSRILTGNTEAF